Each of the 4 T cell receptor beta chains below was sequenced from the same sample in a study of T cell responses to AZD1222 COVID-19 vaccine. TCRdb's copy holds only in-frame clones and misses some; the assay was immunoSEQ multiplex PCR. The sample carries 90,000 to 100,000 clones, more than 70% recorded once. The material sequenced was peripheral blood, taken 28 days after the second AZD1222 dose. The receptors shown here come from an adult who received the AZD1222 COVID-19 vaccine.

V usage is TRBV6-5 and J usage is TRBJ2-7; no definite D call. The CDR3 spans 16 residues. The V gene lost 0 bases and the J gene lost 0 bases, with 12 bases spanning the gap. The germline gives CDR1 MNHEY, CDR2 SVGAGI. The CDR3 DNA sequence: TGTGCCAGCAGTTACTCGGGTCGGTCTAGCTCCTACGAGCAGTACTTC. Translating gives CASSYSGRSSSYEQYF.

The rearrangement joins TRBV24-1 to TRBJ2-1; TRBD2 aligns across 14 bases. This CDR3 is built from 21 residues. Germline CDR1 and CDR2: KGHDR and SFDVKD. Trimming cost V 5 bases and J 0 bases; bases outside gene matches: 14. The CDR3 sequence: CATSATGTSGRIKSSYNEQFF. CDR3 nucleotides: TGTGCCACCAGTGCGACCGGGACTAGCGGGAGAATAAAGAGCTCCTACAATGAGCAGTTCTTC.

The V and J genes are TRBV7-9 and TRBJ2-2; tentatively, D is TRBD2 (5 bases). The CDR3 is made up of 15 amino acids. Germline CDR1 reads SEHNR; CDR2 reads FQNEAQ (reference sequence). V gave up 2 bases and J gave up 7 bases, with 14 bases separating them. The CDR3 spells CASSLKGAGSGELFF. The CDR3 DNA is TGTGCCAGCAGCTTAAAGGGCGCTGGGAGCGGGGAGCTGTTTTTT. Combining the CDR3 with reference TRBV7-9 and TRBJ2-2 gives the whole variable domain DTGVSQNPRHKITKRGQNVTFRCDPISEHNRLYWYRQTLGQGPEFLTYFQNEAQLEKSRLLSDRFSAERPKGSFSTLEIQRTEQGDSAMYLCASSLKGAGSGELFFGEGSRLTVL.

The chain employs TRBV7-9 and TRBJ1-6; weak D call: TRBD1 (5 bases). V lost 1 base, J lost 7 bases, and 14 bases lay in between. There are 16 residues in the CDR3. CDR1 and CDR2 from the germline V gene are SEHNR and FQNEAQ (reference sequence). This chain's CDR3 is CASSLVLGGENSPLHF. The CDR3 DNA reads TGTGCCAGCAGCTTAGTCCTGGGGGGGGAGAATTCACCCCTCCACTTT.